Included here is one T cell receptor (beta chain) sequence, with context. TCRdb re-called the 5' RACE reads; one entry per CDR3 protein, DNA not given. The sample's table shows about 390,000 distinct CDR3 sequences. There are 15 residues in the CDR3. This sample was taken from a study of T cells expressing NK-cell markers. V is TRBV12-3 or TRBV12-4 and J is TRBJ2-3; TCRdb calls TRBD2, which cannot be checked without DNA. This sequence originates from a woman between 50 and 59 years old in good health. Input material: blood T cells: a sorted CD56 or NKG2C T cell subset, CD4+ or CD8+ T cells, or bulk PBMC T cells (not recorded which). This CDR3 is CASSLTSAYTDTQYF.